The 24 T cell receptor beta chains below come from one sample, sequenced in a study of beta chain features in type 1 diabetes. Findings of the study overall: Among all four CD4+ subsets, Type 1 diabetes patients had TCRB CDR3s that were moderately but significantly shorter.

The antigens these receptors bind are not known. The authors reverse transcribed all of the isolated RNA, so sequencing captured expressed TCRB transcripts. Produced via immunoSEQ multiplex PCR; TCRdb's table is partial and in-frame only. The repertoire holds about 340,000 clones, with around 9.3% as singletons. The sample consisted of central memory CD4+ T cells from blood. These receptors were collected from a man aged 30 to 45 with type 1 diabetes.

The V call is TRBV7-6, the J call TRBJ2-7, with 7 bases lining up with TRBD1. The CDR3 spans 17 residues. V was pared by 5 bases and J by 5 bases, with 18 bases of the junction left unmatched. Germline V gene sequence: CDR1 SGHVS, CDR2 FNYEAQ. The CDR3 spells CASSRTPTGVSSDEQYF. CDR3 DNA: TGTGCCAGCAGCCGAACACCCACAGGGGTAAGCAGCGACGAGCAGTACTTC.

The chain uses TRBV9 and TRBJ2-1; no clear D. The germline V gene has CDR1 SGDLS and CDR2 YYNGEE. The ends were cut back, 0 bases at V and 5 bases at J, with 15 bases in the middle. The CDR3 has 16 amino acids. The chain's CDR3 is CASSVGDRTQDNEQFF. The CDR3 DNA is TGTGCCAGCAGCGTAGGGGATAGGACCCAGGACAATGAGCAGTTCTTC.

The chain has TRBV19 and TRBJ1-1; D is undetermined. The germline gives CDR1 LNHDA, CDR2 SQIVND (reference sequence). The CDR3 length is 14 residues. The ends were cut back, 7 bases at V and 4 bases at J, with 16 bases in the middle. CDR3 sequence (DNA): TGTGCCAGTACCCGCGATCGTATGGGCACTGAAGCTTTCTTT. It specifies CASTRDRMGTEAFF.

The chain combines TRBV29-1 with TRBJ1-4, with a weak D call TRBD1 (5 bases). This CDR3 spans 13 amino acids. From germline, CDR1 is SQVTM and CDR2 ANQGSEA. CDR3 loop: CTYEQATNEKLFF. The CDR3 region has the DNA TGCACCTATGAACAGGCAACTAATGAAAAACTGTTTTTT.

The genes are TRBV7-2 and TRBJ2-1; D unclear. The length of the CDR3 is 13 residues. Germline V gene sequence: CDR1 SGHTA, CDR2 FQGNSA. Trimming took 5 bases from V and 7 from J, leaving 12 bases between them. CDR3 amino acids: CASSPRVVNEQFF. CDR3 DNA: TGTGCCAGCAGCCCACGGGTTGTAAATGAGCAGTTCTTC.

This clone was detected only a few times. The CDR3 sequence is CASSAPSGNTEAFF. CDR3 bases: TGTGCCAGCAGCGCCCCGTCCGGGAACACTGAAGCTTTCTTT. The genes are TRBV9 and TRBJ1-1; unclear D gene. Germline CDR1 SGDLS, CDR2 YYNGEE. The CDR3 covers 14 residues. With 3 bases removed from V and 1 base from J, the gap between germline ends came to 10 bases.

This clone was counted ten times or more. CDR3 region: CASSGLSLGGTQYF. In nucleotides, the CDR3 is TGTGCCAGCTCGGGGCTGTCCTTAGGAGGGACCCAGTACTTC. J is TRBJ2-5 and V is TRBV9; D is perhaps TRBD1 or TRBD2 (5 bases each). The CDR3 is 14 amino acids. The germline V gene has CDR1 SGDLS and CDR2 YYNGEE. The ends were cut back, 7 bases at V and 7 bases at J, with 20 bases in the middle.

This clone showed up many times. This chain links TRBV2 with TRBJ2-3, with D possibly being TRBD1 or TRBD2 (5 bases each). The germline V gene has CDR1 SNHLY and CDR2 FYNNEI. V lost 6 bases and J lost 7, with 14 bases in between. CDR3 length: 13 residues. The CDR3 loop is CASSGARAHTQYF. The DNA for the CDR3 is TGTGCCAGCAGCGGGGCCCGGGCACATACGCAGTATTTT.

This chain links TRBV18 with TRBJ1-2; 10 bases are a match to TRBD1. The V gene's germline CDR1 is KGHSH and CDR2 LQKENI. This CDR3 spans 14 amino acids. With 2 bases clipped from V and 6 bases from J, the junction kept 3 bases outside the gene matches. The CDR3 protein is CASSPIGQGDGYTF. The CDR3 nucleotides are TGTGCCAGCTCACCAATCGGACAGGGGGATGGCTACACCTTC.

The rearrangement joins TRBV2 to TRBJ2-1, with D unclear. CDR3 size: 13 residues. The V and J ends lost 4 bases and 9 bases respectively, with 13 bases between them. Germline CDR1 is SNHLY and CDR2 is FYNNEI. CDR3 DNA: TGTGCCAGCAGTGCTGCGCCGGTCGGTGAGCAGTTCTTC. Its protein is CASSAAPVGEQFF.

The DNA of the CDR3 is TGTGCCAGCAGTTTATTTAGATCGGTAGTGGGCGAAAAACTGTTTTTT. It yields the protein CASSLFRSVVGEKLFF. The chain is built from TRBV27 and TRBJ1-4; no reliable D call. This CDR3 is 16 amino acids long. Germline values: CDR1 MNHEY, CDR2 SMNVEV (reference sequence). The germline V and J ends were trimmed by 1 base and 8 bases, with 17 bases remaining between them.

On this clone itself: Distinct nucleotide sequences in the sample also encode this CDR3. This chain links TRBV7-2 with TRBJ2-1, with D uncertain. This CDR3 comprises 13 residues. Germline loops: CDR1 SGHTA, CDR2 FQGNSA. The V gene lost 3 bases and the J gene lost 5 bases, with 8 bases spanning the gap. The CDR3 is CASSFYIDNEQFF. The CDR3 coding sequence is TGTGCCAGCAGCTTTTACATAGACAATGAGCAGTTCTTC.

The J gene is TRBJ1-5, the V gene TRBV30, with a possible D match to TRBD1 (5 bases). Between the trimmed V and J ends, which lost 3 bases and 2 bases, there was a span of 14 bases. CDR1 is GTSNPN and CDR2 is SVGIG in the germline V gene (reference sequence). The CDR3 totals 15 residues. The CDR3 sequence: CAWSRQLSGNQPQHF. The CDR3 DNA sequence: TGTGCCTGGAGCCGACAGCTTTCAGGCAATCAGCCCCAGCATTTT. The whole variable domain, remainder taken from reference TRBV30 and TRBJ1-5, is SQTIHQWPATLVQPVGSPLSLECTVEGTSNPNLYWYRQAAGRGLQLLFYSVGIGQISSEVPQNLSASRPQDRQFILSSKKLLLSDSGFYLCAWSRQLSGNQPQHFGDGTRLSIL.

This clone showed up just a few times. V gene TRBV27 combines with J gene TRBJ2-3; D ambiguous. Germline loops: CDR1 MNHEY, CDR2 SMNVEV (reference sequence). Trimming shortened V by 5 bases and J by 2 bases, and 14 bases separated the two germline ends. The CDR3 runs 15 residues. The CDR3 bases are TGTGCCAGCAGTGGTAATTGGGCTTTCACAGATACGCAGTATTTT. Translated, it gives CASSGNWAFTDTQYF.

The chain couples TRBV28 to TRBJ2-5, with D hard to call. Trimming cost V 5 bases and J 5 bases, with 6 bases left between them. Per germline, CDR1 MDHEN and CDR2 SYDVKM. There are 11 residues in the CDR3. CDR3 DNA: TGTGCCAGCAGTGTTAGGGAGACCCAGTACTTC. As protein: CASSVRETQYF. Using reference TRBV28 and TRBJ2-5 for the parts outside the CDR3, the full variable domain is DVKVTQSSRYLVKRTGEKVFLECVQDMDHENMFWYRQDPGLGLRLIYFSYDVKMKEKGDIPEGYSVSREKKERFSLILESASTNQTSMYLCASSVRETQYFGPGTRLLVL.

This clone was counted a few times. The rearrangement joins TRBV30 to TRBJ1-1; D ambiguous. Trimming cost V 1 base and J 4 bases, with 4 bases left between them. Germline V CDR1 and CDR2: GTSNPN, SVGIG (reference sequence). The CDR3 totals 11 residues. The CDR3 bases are TGTGCCTGGAGTGATGGCACTGAAGCTTTCTTT. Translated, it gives CAWSDGTEAFF. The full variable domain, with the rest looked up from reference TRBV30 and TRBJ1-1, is SQTIHQWPATLVQPVGSPLSLECTVEGTSNPNLYWYRQAAGRGLQLLFYSVGIGQISSEVPQNLSASRPQDRQFILSSKKLLLSDSGFYLCAWSDGTEAFFGQGTRLTVV.

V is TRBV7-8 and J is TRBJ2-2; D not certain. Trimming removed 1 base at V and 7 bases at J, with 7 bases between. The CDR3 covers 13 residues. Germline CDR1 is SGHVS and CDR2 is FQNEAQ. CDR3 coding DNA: TGTGCCAGCAGCTTAGGGGCTTTCGGGGAGCTGTTTTTT. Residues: CASSLGAFGELFF. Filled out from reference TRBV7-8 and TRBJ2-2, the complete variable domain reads GAGVSQSPRYKVAKRGQDVALRCDPISGHVSLFWYQQALGQGPEFLTYFQNEAQLDKSGLPSDRFFAERPEGSVSTLKIQRTQQEDSAVYLCASSLGAFGELFFGEGSRLTVL.

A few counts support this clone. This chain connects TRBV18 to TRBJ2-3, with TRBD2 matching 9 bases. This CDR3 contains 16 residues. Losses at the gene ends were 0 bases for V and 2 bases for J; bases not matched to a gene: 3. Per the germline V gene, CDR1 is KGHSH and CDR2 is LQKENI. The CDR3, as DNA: TGTGCCAGCTCACCACCGGAGCGGGGGGCCACAGATACGCAGTATTTT. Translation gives CASSPPERGATDTQYF.

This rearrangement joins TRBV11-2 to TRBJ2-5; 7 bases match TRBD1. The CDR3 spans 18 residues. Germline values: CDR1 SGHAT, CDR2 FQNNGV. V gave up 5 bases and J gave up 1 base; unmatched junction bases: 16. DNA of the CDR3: TGTGCCAGCAGCCCTGGGAAGGGACAGCGTTACTTCCAAGAGACCCAGTACTTC. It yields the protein CASSPGKGQRYFQETQYF. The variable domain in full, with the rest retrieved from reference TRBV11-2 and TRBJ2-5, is EAGVAQSPRYKIIEKRQSVAFWCNPISGHATLYWYQQILGQGPKLLIQFQNNGVVDDSQLPKDRFSAERLKGVDSTLKIQPAKLEDSAVYLCASSPGKGQRYFQETQYFGPGTRLLVL.

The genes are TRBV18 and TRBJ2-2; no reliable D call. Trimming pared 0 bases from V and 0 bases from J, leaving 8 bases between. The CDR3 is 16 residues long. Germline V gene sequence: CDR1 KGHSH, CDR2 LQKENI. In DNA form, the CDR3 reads TGTGCCAGCTCACCACCGAGTCTTACGAACACCGGGGAGCTGTTTTTT. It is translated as CASSPPSLTNTGELFF.

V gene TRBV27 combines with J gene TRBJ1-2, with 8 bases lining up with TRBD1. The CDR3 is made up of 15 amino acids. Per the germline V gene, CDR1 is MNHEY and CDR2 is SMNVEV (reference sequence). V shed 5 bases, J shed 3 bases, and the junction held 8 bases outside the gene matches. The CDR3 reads CASSASGTGDYGYTF. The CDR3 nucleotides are TGTGCCAGCAGTGCTTCCGGGACAGGAGACTATGGCTACACCTTC.

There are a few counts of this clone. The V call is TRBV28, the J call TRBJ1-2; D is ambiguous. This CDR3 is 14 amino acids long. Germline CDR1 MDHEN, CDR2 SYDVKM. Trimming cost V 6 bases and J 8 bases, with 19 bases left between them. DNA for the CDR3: TGTGCCAGCAGCCTAGACGGCGGTGCTAGAGGCTACACCTTC. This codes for CASSLDGGARGYTF.

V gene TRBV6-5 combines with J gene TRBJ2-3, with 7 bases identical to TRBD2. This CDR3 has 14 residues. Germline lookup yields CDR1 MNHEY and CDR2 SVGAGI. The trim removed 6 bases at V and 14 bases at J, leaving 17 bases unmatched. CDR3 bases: TGTGCCAGCAGGGCTAGCGGCGGGCAGTTGAAGGTGTATTTT. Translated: CASRASGGQLKVYF.

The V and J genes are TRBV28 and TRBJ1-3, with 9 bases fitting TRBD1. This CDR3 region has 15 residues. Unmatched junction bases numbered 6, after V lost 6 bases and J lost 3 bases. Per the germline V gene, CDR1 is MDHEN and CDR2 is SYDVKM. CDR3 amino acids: CASRGTGLGGNTIYF. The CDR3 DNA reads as TGTGCCAGCAGAGGGACAGGGTTGGGTGGAAACACCATATATTTT.